Following are 18 T cell receptor beta chains from one sample sequenced in a study of shared clonotypes between healthy human individuals. Selected positively for CCR7 and CD45RO-negative, naive CD8 cells excluded terminally differentiated effector memory CD45RA+ cells. The table came from immunoSEQ multiplex PCR; TCRdb's copy has only in-frame clones and leaves some out. The table records 1.5 million to 2.5 million clones, about 95% of them present only once. Sequenced material: naive CD8+ T cells sorted from blood. The receptors stem from a man between 18 and 29 years old in good health.

The chain has TRBV9 and TRBJ2-1; 9 bases are shared with TRBD2. Germline assignment: CDR1 SGDLS and CDR2 YYNGEE. Trimming at V came to 0 bases and at J to 9 bases, leaving 10 bases not matched to a gene. The CDR3 loop spans 16 amino acids. The CDR3 bases are TGTGCCAGCAGCGTAGCGGGGACTAGCCTCTGGAGTGAGCAGTTCTTC. Protein sequence: CASSVAGTSLWSEQFF.

The V call is TRBV28, the J call TRBJ2-1, with TRBD2 matching over 8 bases. The CDR3 covers 16 residues. V dropped 1 base and J dropped 7; count of bases not matched to a gene: 9. Germline V gene sequence: CDR1 MDHEN, CDR2 SYDVKM. For the CDR3, the DNA is TGTGCCAGCAGTTTATTTAGCGGGGCGGAGGATAATGAGCAGTTCTTC. This sequence encodes CASSLFSGAEDNEQFF.

The chain is built from TRBV7-9 and TRBJ1-3; D is perhaps TRBD1 (5 bases). CDR1 is SEHNR and CDR2 is FQNEAQ in the germline V gene (reference sequence). The CDR3 runs to 16 residues. The V end was cut by 5 bases, the J end by 3 bases, with 17 bases between. CDR3: CASSQVMGTLGNTIYF. CDR3 DNA: TGTGCCAGCAGCCAGGTCATGGGGACCCTTGGAAACACCATATATTTT.

V usage is TRBV21-1 and J usage is TRBJ1-2; the listed D gene, TRBD1, was not tested against the DNA. TRBV21-1 is deemed a pseudogene. The CDR3 extends over 16 amino acids. CDR3 bases: TGTGCCAGCAGCAAAGTACCAGGGGGCGCGAACTATGGCTACACCTTC. It specifies CASSKVPGGANYGYTF.

This chain connects TRBV28 to TRBJ2-2, with D possibly TRBD2 on 5 matching bases. Germline V gives CDR1 MDHEN, CDR2 SYDVKM. This CDR3 is 14 amino acids long. V lost 8 bases, J lost 4 bases, and 14 bases lay in between. CDR3 DNA sequence: TGTGCCAGCCGACTATCGGCCGGCACCGGGGAGCTGTTTTTT. The encoded protein is CASRLSAGTGELFF.

This rearrangement joins TRBV7-9 to TRBJ2-5, with TRBD1 identical over 10 bases. V trimming: 4 bases; J trimming: 5 bases; junction bases outside the gene matches: 7. Germline V gene data show CDR1 as SEHNR and CDR2 as FQNEAQ (reference sequence). This CDR3 is 15 amino acids long. The CDR3: CASSSRDRGFETQYF. CDR3 nucleotide sequence: TGTGCCAGCAGCTCCCGGGACAGGGGCTTTGAGACCCAGTACTTC.

This clone has a single count. The rearrangement joins TRBV15 to TRBJ2-7; TRBD2 matches 13 bases. CDR1 and CDR2 from the germline V gene are LNHNV and YYDKDF (reference sequence). This CDR3 is 17 amino acids long. V gave up 3 bases and J gave up 4 bases; unmatched junction bases: 9. The CDR3: CATSSGLAGAESYEQYF. The CDR3, as DNA: TGTGCCACCAGCAGTGGACTAGCGGGGGCCGAGTCATACGAGCAGTACTTC.

This chain links TRBV4-2 with TRBJ2-7; 7 positions agree with TRBD1. Unmatched junction bases numbered 6, after V lost 1 base and J lost 6 bases. The germline V gene has CDR1 LGHNA and CDR2 YNFKEQ. The CDR3 covers 14 residues. The CDR3 DNA follows: TGTGCCAGCAGCCAAGTCCACAGGGGCCCCGAGCAGTACTTC. Translation gives CASSQVHRGPEQYF.

This chain connects TRBV7-9 to TRBJ1-1; unclear D gene. The CDR3 contains 15 residues. Trimming took off 6 bases at V and 0 bases at J, with 14 bases between the two ends. CDR1 SEHNR and CDR2 FQNEAQ come from the germline V gene (reference sequence). CDR3 nucleotide sequence: TGTGCCAGCAGTCCTCTGGTCGGAGTGAACACTGAAGCTTTCTTT. The encoded protein is CASSPLVGVNTEAFF.

The rearrangement uses TRBV13 and TRBJ2-5, with unresolved D. The length of the CDR3 is 13 residues. Germline V lookup: CDR1 PRHDT, CDR2 FYEKMQ (reference sequence). V shed 3 bases and J shed 5 bases, with 10 bases lying between them. CDR3 bases: TGTGCCAGCAGCTTCGGGTTAGGGGAGACCCAGTACTTC. This sequence encodes CASSFGLGETQYF.

CDR3 protein: CASSSTDLNSPLHF. The CDR3 DNA reads as TGTGCCAGCAGTAGCACGGATTTAAATTCACCCCTCCACTTT. The chain has TRBV6-5 and TRBJ1-6; D is ambiguous. V was trimmed by 5 bases and J by 7 bases, leaving 12 bases between them. Germline CDR1 MNHEY, CDR2 SVGAGI. This CDR3 has 14 residues.

Regarding this clone: Different DNA sequences within this sample yield the same CDR3. The gene calls are TRBV5-6 and TRBJ2-1, with a possible D match to TRBD2 (6 bases). Trimming removed 0 bases from V and 6 bases from J, with 7 bases in between. CDR1 SGHDT and CDR2 YYEEEE come from the germline V gene. The length of the CDR3 is 13 residues. CDR3 residues: CASSLGRANEQFF. Here the CDR3 DNA reads TGTGCCAGCAGCTTGGGGAGGGCCAATGAGCAGTTCTTC.

This rearrangement joins TRBV2 to TRBJ1-2; 8 nucleotides align to TRBD1. The CDR3 contains 16 residues. The trim removed 4 bases at V and 4 bases at J, leaving 11 bases unmatched. Germline assignment: CDR1 SNHLY and CDR2 FYNNEI. CDR3 amino acids: CASSVDRDWGGYGYTF. The CDR3 bases are TGTGCCAGCAGTGTGGACAGGGACTGGGGTGGCTATGGCTACACCTTC.

This CDR3 reads CASSQSTSFEQYF. DNA of the CDR3: TGCGCCAGCAGCCAAAGTACTAGTTTCGAGCAGTACTTC. V and J are TRBV4-3 and TRBJ2-7; perhaps TRBD2 as D (5 bases). Germline V gene data show CDR1 as LGHNA and CDR2 as YSLEER. The CDR3 has 13 amino acids. The V end was cut by 2 bases, the J end by 6 bases, with 11 bases between.

The chain links TRBV9 to TRBJ2-1; a possible D gene is TRBD2 (5 bases). Per germline, CDR1 SGDLS and CDR2 YYNGEE. The CDR3 extends over 14 amino acids. V was cut by 4 bases and J by 7 bases, with 15 bases left in between. CDR3 loop: CASSPLDFGNEQFF. The CDR3 nucleotides read TGTGCCAGCAGCCCACTGGACTTTGGTAATGAGCAGTTCTTC. The full variable domain, with the rest looked up from reference TRBV9 and TRBJ2-1, is DSGVTQTPKHLITATGQRVTLRCSPRSGDLSVYWYQQSLDQGLQFLIQYYNGEERAKGNILERFSAQQFPDLHSELNLSSLELGDSALYFCASSPLDFGNEQFFGPGTRLTVL.

This chain connects TRBV4-1 to TRBJ2-3; D is uncertain. The V end lost 3 bases, the J end lost 2 bases, and 3 bases lay between the germline ends. Germline CDR1 and CDR2: MGHRA and YSYEKL. The CDR3 runs 12 residues. CDR3 DNA: TGCGCCAGCAGCCATAACACAGATACGCAGTATTTT. It codes for CASSHNTDTQYF.

The chain links TRBV2 to TRBJ2-3, with D tentatively TRBD2 (6 bases). This CDR3 has 16 residues. Germline CDR1 reads SNHLY; CDR2 reads FYNNEI. With 4 bases removed from V and 2 bases from J, the gap between germline ends came to 16 bases. Written as DNA, the CDR3 is TGTGCCAGCAGTGTATCCGCGGGGAGAATCACAGATACGCAGTATTTT. This encodes CASSVSAGRITDTQYF. Full variable domain (remainder filled in from reference TRBV2 and TRBJ2-3): EPEVTQTPSHQVTQMGQEVILRCVPISNHLYFYWYRQILGQKVEFLVSFYNNEISEKSEIFDDQFSVERPDGSNFTLKIRSTKLEDSAMYFCASSVSAGRITDTQYFGPGTRLTVL.

This rearrangement joins TRBV30 to TRBJ2-7; tentatively, D is TRBD1 or TRBD2 (7 bases each). The CDR3 runs 13 residues. Trimming took off 2 bases at V and 9 bases at J, with 17 bases between the two ends. Looked up from germline, CDR1 is GTSNPN and CDR2 is SVGIG (reference sequence). The CDR3 DNA reads as TGTGCCTGGAGTTTGGGGGAGGGGGCGGTGCAGTACTTC. Amino acids: CAWSLGEGAVQYF. Supplemented by reference TRBV30 and TRBJ2-7, the full variable domain reads SQTIHQWPATLVQPVGSPLSLECTVEGTSNPNLYWYRQAAGRGLQLLFYSVGIGQISSEVPQNLSASRPQDRQFILSSKKLLLSDSGFYLCAWSLGEGAVQYFGPGTRLTVT.